This T cell receptor (beta chain) was captured in a study of T cells expressing NK-cell markers. Study results and caveats: Clones of NKG2C+ T cells that had expanded were of unclear HCMV specificity. NKG2C+ dominant clonotypes from several donors made up about 1.0-7.5% of CD8+ T cells.

Using the 5' RACE reads, TCRdb records one entry per CDR3 protein without DNA. This listing includes about 30,000 distinct CDR3 sequences. Details on this clonotype: Antigen unknown.

CDR3 length: 14 amino acids. Per the germline V gene, CDR1 is MDHEN and CDR2 is SYDVKM. The material sequenced was blood T cells: a sorted CD56 or NKG2C T cell subset, CD4+ or CD8+ T cells, or bulk PBMC T cells (not recorded which). The chain carries TRBV28 and TRBJ1-1; TCRdb's D call of TRBD1 is untestable without DNA. The clonotype was recovered from a woman between 18 and 70 years old in good health. Here the CDR3 reads CASRRQGRGTEAFF.